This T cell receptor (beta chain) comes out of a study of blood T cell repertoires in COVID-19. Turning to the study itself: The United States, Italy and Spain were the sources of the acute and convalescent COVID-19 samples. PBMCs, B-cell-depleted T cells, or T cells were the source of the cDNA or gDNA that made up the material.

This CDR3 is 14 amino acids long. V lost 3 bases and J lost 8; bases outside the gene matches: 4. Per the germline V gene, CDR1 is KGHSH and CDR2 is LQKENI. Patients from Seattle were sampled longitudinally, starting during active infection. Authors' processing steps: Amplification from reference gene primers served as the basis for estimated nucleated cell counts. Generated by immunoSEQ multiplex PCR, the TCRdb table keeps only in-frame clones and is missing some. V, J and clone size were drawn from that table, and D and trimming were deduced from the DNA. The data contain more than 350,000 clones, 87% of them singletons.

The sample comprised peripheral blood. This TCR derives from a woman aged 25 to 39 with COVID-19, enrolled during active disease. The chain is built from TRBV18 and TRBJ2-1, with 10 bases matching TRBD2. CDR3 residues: CASSPASGSYEQFF. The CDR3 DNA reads TGTGCCAGCTCACCCGCTAGCGGGAGTTATGAGCAGTTCTTC.